The rows below give T cell receptor beta chains drawn from one sample of a study of shared clonotypes between healthy human individuals. The data were produced by immunoSEQ multiplex PCR, yet TCRdb's version contains in-frame clones alone and is incomplete. The table shows 550,000 to 750,000 clones, with over 95% occurring only once. The sample comprised naive CD8+ T cells sorted from blood. The source of these receptors is a woman in her thirties in good health. Each CDR3 is given with its conserved first and last residue. The D gene is left open where the match is weak.

d_call | j_call | v_call | cdr3_aa
TRBD1 | . | TRBV4-1 | CASSYGTGGTYEQYF
. | TRBJ2-6 | TRBV29-1 | CSVEDQNRIYSGANVLTF
. | TRBJ2-7 | TRBV30 | CACVQSSYEQYF
. | TRBJ2-7 | TRBV27 | CASSLKPRYEQYF
. | TRBJ2-1 | TRBV6-5 | CASSYGIGVSDEQFF
TRBD1 | TRBJ2-7 | TRBV27 | CASRRQGSYEQYF
TRBD1 | TRBJ2-7 | TRBV7-9 | CASSLGTGGTSSYEQYF
. | TRBJ1-2 | TRBV5-6 | CASSLASSSANYGYTF
. | TRBJ2-7 | TRBV19 | CASQGTGPYEQYF
. | TRBJ1-4 | TRBV28 | CASSLPTSTPTNEKLFF
. | TRBJ2-3 | TRBV6-5 | CASSYSSTDTQYF
. | TRBJ1-5 | TRBV4-1 | CASSPEGRGNQPQHF
TRBD1 | TRBJ2-7 | TRBV7-2 | CASSFVQGDYEQYF
. | TRBJ2-4 | TRBV6-6 | CASSYYAKNIQYF
. | TRBJ1-2 | TRBV6-1 | CASSEDPGNYGYTF
. | TRBJ2-2 | TRBV5-1 | CASSRRQRNTGELFF
TRBD1 | TRBJ2-3 | TRBV6-1 | CASRVTGSITDTQYF
. | TRBJ1-1 | TRBV7-8 | CASSLAVVNTEAFF
. | TRBJ1-1 | TRBV28 | CASNPSGGFSTEAFF
. | TRBJ2-7 | TRBV5-6 | CASSFQGSWAEQYF
. | TRBJ1-1 | TRBV7-9 | CASSLFDSGAPPNTEAFF
TRBD2 | TRBJ2-1 | TRBV5-1 | CASSLGRLAGVVDEQFF
. | TRBJ1-2 | TRBV9 | CASSVDPTGGYTF
. | TRBJ2-7 | TRBV7-9 | CASSSQGTYEQYF
. | TRBJ2-1 | TRBV27 | CASSLSEGTLREQFF
TRBD2 | TRBJ2-7 | TRBV7-8 | CASSVGLAQVYEQYF
TRBD1 | TRBJ1-1 | TRBV28 | CASSTFRGRTEAFF
TRBD1 | TRBJ1-5 | TRBV11-3 | CASLRGRGRGISNQPQHF
. | TRBJ1-2 | TRBV27 | CASRGLHYGYTF
TRBD2 | TRBJ2-1 | TRBV5-1 | CASSLVRGFGTSGTNNEQFF
. | TRBJ2-1 | TRBV5-4 | CASSDNGKGGSYNEQFF
TRBD2 | TRBJ2-7 | TRBV27 | CASSLLLAGGPDEQYF
. | TRBJ1-5 | TRBV7-6 | CASSLGAGGQPQHF
. | TRBJ2-6 | TRBV28 | CASSSRSSGANVLTF
. | TRBJ1-5 | TRBV4-1 | CASSQIPGYQPQHF
TRBD2 | TRBJ2-7 | TRBV11-2 | CASSLEILAAYEQYF
TRBD2 | TRBJ2-1 | TRBV27 | CASSLAGAYNEQFF
. | TRBJ2-1 | TRBV5-6 | CASSFLASYNEQFF
. | TRBJ1-2 | TRBV6-1 | CASRQDYGYTF
. | TRBJ2-7 | TRBV4-1 | CASSQDSGFYEQYF
. | TRBJ2-7 | TRBV11-2 | CASSLGWAEQYF
. | TRBJ2-3 | TRBV7-9 | CASSLTLGGEWGADTQYF
. | TRBJ2-1 | TRBV27 | CASSWGAGESYNEQFF
. | TRBJ2-7 | TRBV2 | CATTVGKNYEQYF
TRBD1 | TRBJ1-4 | TRBV28 | CASSLSKTGGVEKLFF
TRBD2 | TRBJ2-3 | TRBV9 | CASSVAFRASGSSDTQYF
TRBD2 | TRBJ2-2 | TRBV9 | CASSETHLGVLASSNTGELFF
TRBD2 | TRBJ2-5 | TRBV6-1 | CASRPGTSKRETQYF
TRBD1 | TRBJ1-2 | TRBV27 | CASSLGQGASPNYGYTF
. | TRBJ1-5 | TRBV28 | CASSFGSNQPQHF
. | TRBJ2-7 | TRBV28 | CASSFPSDEQYF
. | TRBJ2-1 | TRBV7-9 | CASSFSGNNEQFF
TRBD1 | TRBJ2-7 | TRBV2 | CASSPGTGGREQYF